This TCR beta chain comes out of a study of blood T cell repertoires in COVID-19. Study information: COVID-19 samples from acute and convalescent phases originated in the United States, Italy and Spain. Nucleic acid was either cDNA or gDNA, and it came from T cells, B-cell-depleted T cells, or PBMCs.

The CDR3 sequence is 14 residues long. V was pared by 8 bases and J by 2 bases, with 8 bases of the junction left unmatched. The germline V gene encodes CDR1 SGHTA and CDR2 FQGNSA. In the original workflow: Using reference gene primer amplification, nucleated cell counts were estimated. Assay used: immunoSEQ multiplex PCR; TCRdb lists only in-frame clones, some missing. V and J calls and clone size come straight from that table; D and trimming were deduced from the DNA. The repertoire has approximately 47,000 clones, 90% of them found once; the top ten carry under 20%. The clonotype originates from a man aged 65-85 years with active COVID-19. The chain has TRBV7-2 and TRBJ2-7, with 8 bases lining up with TRBD2. Sequenced material: peripheral blood. CDR3 nucleotide sequence: TGTGCCAGCGCCAGGGGTAGCGGGGCCTACGAGCAGTACTTC. Protein: CASARGSGAYEQYF. Drawing the rest from reference TRBV7-2 and TRBJ2-7, the complete variable domain is GAGVSQSPSNKVTEKGKDVELRCDPISGHTALYWYRQSLGQGLEFLIYFQGNSAPDKSGLPSDRFSAERTGGSVSTLTIQRTQQEDSAVYLCASARGSGAYEQYFGPGTRLTVT.